What follows are 4 T cell receptor beta chains derived from one specimen sequenced in a study of cytomegalovirus exposure and HLA in healthy donors. The PCR had 60 Vbeta and 13 Jbeta primers. The method was immunoSEQ multiplex PCR; TCRdb's version includes in-frame clones alone and lacks a portion of them. Of 150,000 to 200,000 clones in the sample, around 81% were seen once. Sequencing was carried out using PBMCs. These receptors were taken from a woman aged 18-30 years in good health and CMV-seropositive.

The rearrangement uses TRBV11-2 and TRBJ1-2, with D tentatively TRBD1 (5 bases). Per germline, CDR1 SGHAT and CDR2 FQNNGV. The CDR3 has 13 residues. V was clipped by 5 bases and J by 7 bases, with 14 bases between them. DNA for the CDR3: TGTGCCAGCAGCCTTGTCGGGGGTGCTGGCTACACCTTC. This sequence encodes CASSLVGGAGYTF.

This clone showed up just a few times. The chain has TRBV7-9 and TRBJ2-3; 12 positions match TRBD2. The ends lost 5 bases at V and 4 bases at J; junction bases unmatched: 4. Germline CDR1 reads SEHNR; CDR2 reads FQNEAQ (reference sequence). The CDR3 runs to 15 residues. The CDR3 loop is CASSALAGGADTQYF. The CDR3 nucleotides are TGTGCCAGCAGCGCACTAGCGGGGGGAGCAGATACGCAGTATTTT.

The chain carries TRBV7-8 and TRBJ2-1; TRBD2 is a possible D gene (6 bases). V was pared by 2 bases and J by 7 bases, with 18 bases between. The CDR3 consists of 16 residues. Germline CDR1 reads SGHVS; CDR2 reads FQNEAQ. The CDR3 DNA sequence: TGTGCCAGCAGCTTACAGCGGAGGGGCCCTTTGAATGAGCAGTTCTTC. Residues: CASSLQRRGPLNEQFF. The whole variable domain, filled in from reference TRBV7-8 and TRBJ2-1, reads GAGVSQSPRYKVAKRGQDVALRCDPISGHVSLFWYQQALGQGPEFLTYFQNEAQLDKSGLPSDRFFAERPEGSVSTLKIQRTQQEDSAVYLCASSLQRRGPLNEQFFGPGTRLTVL.

The V and J genes are TRBV7-9 and TRBJ1-5, with 8 positions matching TRBD1. Germline loops: CDR1 SEHNR, CDR2 FQNEAQ (reference sequence). The CDR3 totals 18 residues. The junction had 8 bases not matched to a gene; V was cut back by 1 base and J by 0 bases. CDR3 amino acids: CASSLGAGTGYSNQPQHF. For the CDR3, the DNA is TGTGCCAGCAGCTTAGGTGCCGGGACAGGCTATAGCAATCAGCCCCAGCATTTT.